Presented here are 21 T cell receptor beta chains from one specimen sequenced in a study of CD8+ T cells in alopecia areata. Isolated RNA was reverse transcribed into cDNA used as the sequencing template. Libraries were prepared by immunoSEQ multiplex PCR; TCRdb keeps only in-frame clonotypes and omits some of them. The data contain about 140,000 clones, approximately 85% of them singletons. The treatment here: oral pan-JAK inhibitor, 5-10 mg twice daily. This specimen was CD8+ T cells sorted from blood, taken at week 4, from a patient treated with tofacitinib. The receptors come from a human donor with alopecia areata.

The J gene is TRBJ1-1, the V gene TRBV28; 10 positions agree with TRBD1. Looked up from germline, CDR1 is MDHEN and CDR2 is SYDVKM. The CDR3 has 14 residues. The V and J ends lost 6 bases and 5 bases, in that order; junction bases with no gene match: 6. The CDR3 DNA reads TGTGCCAGCAGCTCGGACAGGGGGGGGACTGAAGCTTTCTTT. Its translation is CASSSDRGGTEAFF.

The chain has TRBV7-9 and TRBJ2-2, with TRBD2 identical over 8 bases. This CDR3 region has 16 residues. The junction had 8 bases not matched to a gene; V was cut back by 5 bases and J by 3 bases. In germline, CDR1 is SEHNR, CDR2 FQNEAQ (reference sequence). CDR3 loop: CASSATGTRDTGELFF. The CDR3 DNA is TGTGCCAGCAGCGCCACCGGGACTAGGGACACCGGGGAGCTGTTTTTT.

This chain links TRBV29-1 with TRBJ2-2, with a tentative D call TRBD1 (6 bases). Germline V gene data show CDR1 as SQVTM and CDR2 as ANQGSEA. The CDR3 has 12 residues. Trimming took 6 bases from V and 7 from J, leaving 12 bases between them. CDR3: CSVSGAGGELFF. The CDR3, as DNA: TGCAGCGTCTCAGGGGCCGGCGGGGAGCTGTTTTTT.

V usage is TRBV7-2 and J usage is TRBJ2-7; the D gene is possibly TRBD1 (6 bases). CDR3 length: 14 amino acids. Between the trimmed V and J ends, which lost 6 bases and 4 bases, there was a span of 16 bases. Per germline, CDR1 SGHTA and CDR2 FQGNSA. This CDR3 reads CASRMGQSFYEQYF. The CDR3 DNA follows: TGTGCCAGCAGGATGGGACAATCCTTTTACGAGCAGTACTTC. The full variable domain, with the rest looked up from reference TRBV7-2 and TRBJ2-7, is GAGVSQSPSNKVTEKGKDVELRCDPISGHTALYWYRQSLGQGLEFLIYFQGNSAPDKSGLPSDRFSAERTGGSVSTLTIQRTQQEDSAVYLCASRMGQSFYEQYFGPGTRLTVT.

The V and J genes are TRBV19 and TRBJ2-6; the D call may be TRBD1 or TRBD2 (5 bases each). V lost 2 bases and J 1 base, leaving 6 bases between the germline ends. The length of the CDR3 is 15 residues. Germline loops: CDR1 LNHDA, CDR2 SQIVND (reference sequence). CDR3 in DNA: TGTGCCAGTAGTATATGGGGGTCTGGGGCCAACGTCCTGACTTTC. Its protein is CASSIWGSGANVLTF.

This clone was seen only a few times. This chain connects TRBV5-6 to TRBJ1-6; D is unresolved. The CDR3 consists of 11 residues. The germline CDR1 and CDR2 sequences are SGHDT and YYEEEE. V was clipped by 3 bases and J by 13 bases, with 8 bases between them. CDR3 sequence: CASSSPGPLHF. In DNA, the CDR3 is TGTGCCAGCAGCTCCCCGGGCCCCCTCCACTTT.

This clone was found once. The rearrangement links TRBV10-2 to TRBJ2-7; D remains unclear. The CDR3 sequence is 14 residues long. V shed 4 bases and J shed 3 bases, with 13 bases lying between them. Per germline, CDR1 WSHSY and CDR2 SAAADI. The DNA of the CDR3 is TGCGCCAGCAGTGGTTTCTCACTGAACTACGAGCAGTACTTC. It encodes CASSGFSLNYEQYF.

This clone was detected only a few times. This sequence joins TRBV7-9 and TRBJ2-7; TRBD1 matches at 7 bases. Trimming cost V 4 bases and J 3 bases; bases outside gene matches: 9. Germline V gives CDR1 SEHNR, CDR2 FQNEAQ (reference sequence). This CDR3 spans 15 amino acids. The DNA of the CDR3 is TGTGCCAGCAGCTCAGACGGGACAGCACACTACGAGCAGTACTTC. As protein: CASSSDGTAHYEQYF. The variable domain in full, with the rest retrieved from reference TRBV7-9 and TRBJ2-7, is DTGVSQNPRHKITKRGQNVTFRCDPISEHNRLYWYRQTLGQGPEFLTYFQNEAQLEKSRLLSDRFSAERPKGSFSTLEIQRTEQGDSAMYLCASSSDGTAHYEQYFGPGTRLTVT.

The genes are TRBV5-6 and TRBJ2-1; D is unresolved. The V end was cut by 0 bases, the J end by 4 bases, with 11 bases between. The CDR3 length is 15 residues. Germline-derived CDR1 and CDR2 are SGHDT and YYEEEE. The CDR3 spells CASSLAATAYNEQFF. DNA for the CDR3: TGTGCCAGCAGCTTGGCGGCAACGGCTTACAATGAGCAGTTCTTC.

CDR3 region: CASSSGGEQFF. CDR3 DNA: TGTGCCAGCAGTTCGGGGGGTGAGCAGTTCTTC. The rearrangement uses TRBV27 and TRBJ2-1, with TRBD2 matching 7 bases. V gave up 4 bases and J gave up 9 bases; unmatched junction bases: 0. Per the germline V gene, CDR1 is MNHEY and CDR2 is SMNVEV (reference sequence). The CDR3 totals 11 residues.

The chain combines TRBV7-9 with TRBJ1-4; weak D call: TRBD1 (5 bases). This CDR3 is 16 amino acids long. Germline loops: CDR1 SEHNR, CDR2 FQNEAQ (reference sequence). Between the trimmed V and J ends, which lost 1 base and 5 bases, there was a span of 14 bases. In nucleotides, the CDR3 is TGTGCCAGCAGCTTAGATCAGGGTCTCGCGAATGAAAAACTGTTTTTT. Protein sequence: CASSLDQGLANEKLFF. Combining the CDR3 with reference TRBV7-9 and TRBJ1-4 gives the whole variable domain DTGVSQNPRHKITKRGQNVTFRCDPISEHNRLYWYRQTLGQGPEFLTYFQNEAQLEKSRLLSDRFSAERPKGSFSTLEIQRTEQGDSAMYLCASSLDQGLANEKLFFGSGTQLSVL.

The chain joins TRBV30 to TRBJ2-1; D perhaps matches TRBD1 (6 bases). Germline loops: CDR1 GTSNPN, CDR2 SVGIG (reference sequence). CDR3 length: 10 amino acids. Trimming stripped 8 bases from V and 12 bases from J, with 14 bases between. CDR3: CAEEGGRQFF. The CDR3 region has the DNA TGTGCCGAGGAAGGGGGACGGCAGTTCTTC.

In DNA form, the CDR3 reads TGCGCCAGCAGCCAAAGTCGGGGGCTGCAAGAGACCCAGTACTTC. Translated: CASSQSRGLQETQYF. This rearrangement joins TRBV4-1 to TRBJ2-5, with D perhaps given as TRBD1 or TRBD2 (6 bases each). The germline V gene encodes CDR1 MGHRA and CDR2 YSYEKL. CDR3 length equals 15 residues. Between the trimmed V and J ends, which lost 2 bases and 2 bases, there was a span of 12 bases.

The CDR3, as DNA: TGCGCCAGCAGCCAAGAGACGGGACCGACCCTAGGCTTACCCTTCGAGCAGTACTTC. Translated, it gives CASSQETGPTLGLPFEQYF. The V call is TRBV4-3, the J call TRBJ2-7; D may match TRBD1 or TRBD2 (5 bases each). CDR3 length: 19 residues. The ends were cut back, 0 bases at V and 6 bases at J, with 27 bases in the middle. The germline V gene has CDR1 LGHNA and CDR2 YSLEER.

The chain employs TRBV5-1 and TRBJ2-7; D is undetermined. CDR1 and CDR2 from the germline V gene are SGHRS and YFSETQ. CDR3 length: 13 residues. V dropped 0 bases and J dropped 5 bases, with 9 bases sitting between them. The CDR3 reads CASSLGVDDEQYF. The CDR3 DNA follows: TGCGCCAGCAGCTTGGGTGTGGACGACGAGCAGTACTTC.

The rearrangement uses TRBV6-6 and TRBJ2-7; 7 nucleotides match TRBD1. The germline V gene has CDR1 MNHNY and CDR2 SVGAGI (reference sequence). The CDR3 sequence is 13 residues long. Trimming took 5 bases from V and 5 from J; bases not matched to a gene: 6. Written as DNA, the CDR3 is TGTGCCAGCAGTCCGACAGGGTACCACGAGCAGTACTTC. Translation gives CASSPTGYHEQYF.

The CDR3: CASSTDIQETQYF. The CDR3, as DNA: TGTGCCAGCAGCACCGACATCCAAGAGACCCAGTACTTC. The V and J genes are TRBV5-6 and TRBJ2-5; D ambiguous. The length of the CDR3 is 13 residues. V was shortened by 4 bases and J by 1 base, with 8 bases between the two germline ends. Germline loops: CDR1 SGHDT, CDR2 YYEEEE.

The CDR3 reads CASGWDLRQGARMNTEAFF. The CDR3 DNA follows: TGTGCTAGTGGTTGGGATCTGCGACAGGGGGCTAGAATGAACACTGAAGCTTTCTTT. The genes are TRBV12-5 and TRBJ1-1, with 10 bases lining up with TRBD1. Losses at the gene ends were 4 bases for V and 0 bases for J; bases not matched to a gene: 14. The CDR3 has 19 residues. Germline V lookup: CDR1 LGHNT, CDR2 FRNRAP. The full variable domain, in which reference TRBV12-5 and TRBJ1-1 provide the parts outside the CDR3, is DARVTQTPRHKVTEMGQEVTMRCQPILGHNTVFWYRQTMMQGLELLAYFRNRAPLDDSGMPKDRFSAEMPDATLATLKIQPSEPRDSAVYFCASGWDLRQGARMNTEAFFGQGTRLTVV.

The chain links TRBV2 to TRBJ2-3; maybe TRBD1 (6 bases). This CDR3 comprises 17 residues. Trimming left V 8 bases short and J 3 bases short, with 24 bases between. Germline V gives CDR1 SNHLY, CDR2 FYNNEI. The CDR3 DNA reads as TGTGCCAGCGGCCATTTTCCCAGACAGGATAGGACAGATACGCAGTATTTT. Its protein is CASGHFPRQDRTDTQYF.

The chain recombines TRBV29-1 with TRBJ2-7; 7 bases agree with TRBD1. J was trimmed by 3 bases and V by 1 base; bases with no gene match: 6. The CDR3 has 14 residues. Germline V CDR1 and CDR2: SQVTM, ANQGSEA. DNA for the CDR3: TGCAGCGTTGAAGGAGGGGACAGCAACTACGAGCAGTACTTC. Protein product: CSVEGGDSNYEQYF.

This chain uses TRBV4-2 with TRBJ2-7; D is possibly TRBD1 or TRBD2 (6 bases each). Germline CDR1 is LGHNA and CDR2 is YNFKEQ. The ends were cut back, 1 base at V and 4 bases at J, with 14 bases in the middle. The CDR3 length is 15 residues. CDR3 protein: CASSQAGGWGYEQYF. CDR3 nucleotide sequence: TGTGCCAGCAGCCAAGCCGGGGGCTGGGGATACGAGCAGTACTTC.